This T cell receptor beta chain was captured by sequencing in a study of T cells expressing NK-cell markers. Across the study: Of eight sequenced donors, seven were HCMV-seropositive and one HCMV-seronegative.

To note about this clonotype: What it binds is not known.

TCR beta cDNA was generated via 5'RACE template switching incorporating UMIs. TCRdb re-called the 5' RACE reads and catalogs CDR3 proteins one per entry, DNA excluded. This specimen shows 500,000 to 700,000 distinct CDR3 sequences; the ten leading clones hold 3% to 4.5%. This CDR3 has 14 amino acids. The germline CDR1 and CDR2 sequences are DFQATT and SNEGSKA (reference sequence). Regarding the study as a whole: Also leading the CD3+CD56-NKG2C+ fraction in a few donors were these clonotypes.

The rearrangement joins TRBV20-1 to TRBJ2-1; the D call from TCRdb, TRBD2, cannot be confirmed without DNA. Sequencing was done on a sample of blood T cells: a sorted CD56 or NKG2C T cell subset, CD4+ or CD8+ T cells, or bulk PBMC T cells (not recorded which). This receptor was obtained from a man aged 18 to 30 in good health. The CDR3: CSAPREFGRNEQFF.